Sequencing of this T cell receptor (beta chain) was carried out in a study of Tregs in tolerant kidney transplant recipients. The repertoire was sequenced with immunoSEQ multiplex PCR; TCRdb's copy has only in-frame clones and lacks some. The table shows some 68,000 clones, with 80% to 85% occurring only once. The V and J ends lost 0 bases and 6 bases respectively, with 10 bases between them. Germline V gene data show CDR1 as LGHNA and CDR2 as YNFKEQ. CDR3 size: 14 residues. This clonotype was sampled from a human donor in good health. The chain has TRBV4-2 and TRBJ2-3; weak D call: TRBD2 (6 bases). Source material: CD4+ T cells from blood. CDR3 sequence: CASSQDPGEDTQYF. Written as DNA, the CDR3 is TGTGCCAGCAGCCAAGACCCGGGGGAGGATACGCAGTATTTT.